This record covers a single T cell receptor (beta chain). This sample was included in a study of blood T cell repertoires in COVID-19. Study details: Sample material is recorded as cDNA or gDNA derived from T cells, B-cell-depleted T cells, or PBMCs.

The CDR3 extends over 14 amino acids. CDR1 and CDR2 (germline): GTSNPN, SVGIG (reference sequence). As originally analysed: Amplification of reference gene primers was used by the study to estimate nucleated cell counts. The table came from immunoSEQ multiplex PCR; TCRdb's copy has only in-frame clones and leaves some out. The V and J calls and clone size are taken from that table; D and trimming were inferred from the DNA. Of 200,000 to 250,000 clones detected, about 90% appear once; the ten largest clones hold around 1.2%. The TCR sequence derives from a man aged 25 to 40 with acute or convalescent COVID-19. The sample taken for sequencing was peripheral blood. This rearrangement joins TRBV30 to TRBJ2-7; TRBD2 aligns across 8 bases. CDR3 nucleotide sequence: TGTGCATATAACGCCGGGGGGGCGGCGGGGGAGCAGTACTTC. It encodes CAYNAGGAAGEQYF. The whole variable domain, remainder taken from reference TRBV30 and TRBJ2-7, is SQTIHQWPATLVQPVGSPLSLECTVEGTSNPNLYWYRQAAGRGLQLLFYSVGIGQISSEVPQNLSASRPQDRQFILSSKKLLLSDSGFYLCAYNAGGAAGEQYFGPGTRLTVT.